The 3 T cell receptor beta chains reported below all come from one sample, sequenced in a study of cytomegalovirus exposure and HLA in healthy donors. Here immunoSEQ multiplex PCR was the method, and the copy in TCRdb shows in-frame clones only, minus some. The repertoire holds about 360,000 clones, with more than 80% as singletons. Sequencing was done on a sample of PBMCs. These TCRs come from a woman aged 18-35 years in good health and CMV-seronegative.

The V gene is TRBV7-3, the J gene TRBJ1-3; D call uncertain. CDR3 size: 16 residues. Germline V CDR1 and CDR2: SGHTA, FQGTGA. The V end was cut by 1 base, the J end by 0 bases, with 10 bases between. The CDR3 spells CASSLNGPDSGNTIYF. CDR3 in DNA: TGTGCCAGCAGCTTAAATGGGCCTGACTCTGGAAACACCATATATTTT.

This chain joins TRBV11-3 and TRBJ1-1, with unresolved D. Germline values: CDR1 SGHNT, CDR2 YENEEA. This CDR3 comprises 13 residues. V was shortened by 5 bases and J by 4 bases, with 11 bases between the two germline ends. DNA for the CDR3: TGTGCCAGCAGCGGAGGGTCGGGCACTGAAGCTTTCTTT. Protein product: CASSGGSGTEAFF.

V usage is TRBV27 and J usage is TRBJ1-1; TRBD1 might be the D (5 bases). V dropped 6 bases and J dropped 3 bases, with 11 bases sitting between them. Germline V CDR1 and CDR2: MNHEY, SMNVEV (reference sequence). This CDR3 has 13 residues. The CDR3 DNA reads TGTGCCAGCAGGTCCGGGGGATACACTGAAGCTTTCTTT. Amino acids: CASRSGGYTEAFF.